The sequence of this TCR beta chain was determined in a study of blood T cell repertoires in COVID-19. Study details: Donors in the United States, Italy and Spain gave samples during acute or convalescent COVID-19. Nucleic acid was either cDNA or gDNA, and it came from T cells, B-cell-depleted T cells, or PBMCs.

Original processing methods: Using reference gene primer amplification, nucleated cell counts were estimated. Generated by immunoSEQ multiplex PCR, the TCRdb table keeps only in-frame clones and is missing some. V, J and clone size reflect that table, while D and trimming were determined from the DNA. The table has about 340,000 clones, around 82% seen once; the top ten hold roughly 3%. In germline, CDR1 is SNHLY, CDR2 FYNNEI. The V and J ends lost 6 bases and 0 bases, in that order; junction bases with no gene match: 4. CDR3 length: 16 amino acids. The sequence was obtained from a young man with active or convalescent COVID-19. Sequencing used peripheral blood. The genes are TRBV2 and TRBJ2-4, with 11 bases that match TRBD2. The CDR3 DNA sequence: TGTGCCAGCAGGTCTAGCGGGGGGCTAGCCAAAAACATTCAGTACTTC. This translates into CASRSSGGLAKNIQYF.